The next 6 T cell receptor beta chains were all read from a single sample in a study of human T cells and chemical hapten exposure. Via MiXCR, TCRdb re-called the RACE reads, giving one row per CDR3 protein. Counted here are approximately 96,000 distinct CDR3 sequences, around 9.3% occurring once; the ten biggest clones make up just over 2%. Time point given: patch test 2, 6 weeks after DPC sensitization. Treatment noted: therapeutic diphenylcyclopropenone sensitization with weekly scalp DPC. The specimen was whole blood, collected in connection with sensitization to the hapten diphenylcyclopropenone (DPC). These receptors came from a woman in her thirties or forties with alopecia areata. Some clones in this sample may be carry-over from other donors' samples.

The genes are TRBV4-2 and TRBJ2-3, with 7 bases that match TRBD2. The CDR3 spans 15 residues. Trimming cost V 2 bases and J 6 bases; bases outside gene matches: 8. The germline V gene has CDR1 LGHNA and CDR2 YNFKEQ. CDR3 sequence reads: CASSQQDGRRDTQYF. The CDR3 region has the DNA TGTGCCAGCAGCCAACAAGACGGGAGGAGGGATACGCAGTATTTT.

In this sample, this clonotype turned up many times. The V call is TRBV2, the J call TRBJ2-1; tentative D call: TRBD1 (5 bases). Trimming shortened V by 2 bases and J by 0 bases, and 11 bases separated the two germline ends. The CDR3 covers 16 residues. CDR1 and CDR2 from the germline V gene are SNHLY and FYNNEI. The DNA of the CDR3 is TGTGCCAGCAGTGAAATAGGGGTAAGCTCCTACAATGAGCAGTTCTTC. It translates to CASSEIGVSSYNEQFF.

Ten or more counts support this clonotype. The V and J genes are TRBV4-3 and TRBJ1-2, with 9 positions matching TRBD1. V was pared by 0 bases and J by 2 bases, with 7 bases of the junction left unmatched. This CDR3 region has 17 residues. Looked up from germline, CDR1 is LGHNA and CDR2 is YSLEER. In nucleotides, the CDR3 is TGCGCCAGCAGCCAAGATGCCTCGACAGGGGGGAACTATGGCTACACCTTC. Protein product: CASSQDASTGGNYGYTF.

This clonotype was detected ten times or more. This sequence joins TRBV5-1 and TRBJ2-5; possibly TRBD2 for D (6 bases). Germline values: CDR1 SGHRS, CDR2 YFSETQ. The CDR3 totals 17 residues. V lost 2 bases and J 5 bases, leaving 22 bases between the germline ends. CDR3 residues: CASSFGASAGGVETQYF. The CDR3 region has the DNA TGCGCCAGCAGCTTTGGGGCTAGCGCGGGTGGTGTGGAGACCCAGTACTTC.

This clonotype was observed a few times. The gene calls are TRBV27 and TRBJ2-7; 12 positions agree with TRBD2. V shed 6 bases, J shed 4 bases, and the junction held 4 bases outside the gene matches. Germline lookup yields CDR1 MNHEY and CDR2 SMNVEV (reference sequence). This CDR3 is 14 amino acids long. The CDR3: CASRWTSGTYEQYF. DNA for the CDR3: TGTGCCAGCAGATGGACTAGCGGGACATACGAGCAGTACTTC.

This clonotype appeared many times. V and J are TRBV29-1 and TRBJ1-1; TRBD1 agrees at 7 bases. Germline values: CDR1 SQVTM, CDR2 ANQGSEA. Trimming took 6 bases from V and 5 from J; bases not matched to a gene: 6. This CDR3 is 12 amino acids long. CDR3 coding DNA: TGCAGCGTGCCGGGACAGAGGACTGAAGCTTTCTTT. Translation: CSVPGQRTEAFF. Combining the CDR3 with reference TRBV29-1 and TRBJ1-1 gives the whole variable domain SAVISQKPSRDICQRGTSLTIQCQVDSQVTMMFWYRQQPGQSLTLIATANQGSEATYESGFVIDKFPISRPNLTFSTLTVSNMSPEDSSIYLCSVPGQRTEAFFGQGTRLTVV.